The source of this T cell receptor (beta chain) is a study of cytomegalovirus exposure and HLA in healthy donors. Both 60 Vbeta primers and 13 Jbeta primers went into the PCR. Produced via immunoSEQ multiplex PCR; TCRdb's table is partial and in-frame only. The table has about 150,000 clones, approximately 75% seen once; the top ten hold over 2.5%. Germline assignment: CDR1 MNHEY and CDR2 SMNVEV (reference sequence). This CDR3 has 14 amino acids. Details on this clone: Its antigen is currently unknown.

General study results and limits: The authors listed around 150 TCR beta chains as cytomegalovirus-associated. Follow-up analysis found HLA locus-dependent TCR association rates, highest for DRB1 and lowest for HLA-C. At a 0.05 false discovery rate, a later analysis found approximately 17,000 TCR beta sequences to be associated with HLA alleles. Later work showed greater clonal expansion in HLA-associated TCR beta chains than in equally common others.

The specimen was PBMCs. The genes are TRBV27 and TRBJ2-5, with 7 bases lining up with TRBD1. Gene TRBJ2-7 matches the end of the DNA better, so the J call may be wrong. The sequence came from a man aged 18 to 35 in good health and CMV-seronegative. CDR3 protein: CASSPYRGSYEQYF. CDR3 nucleotide sequence: TGTGCCAGCAGTCCGTACAGGGGTTCCTACGAGCAGTACTTC.